One and the same sample provided the 30 T cell receptor beta chains below, sequenced in a study of blood T cell repertoires in COVID-19. TCRdb's copy holds only in-frame clones and misses some; the assay was immunoSEQ multiplex PCR. The sample includes under 250,000 clones, 70% to 90% seen only once; the top ten take roughly 3.1%. Material: peripheral blood. All receptors come from a man between 18 and 29 years old with active or convalescent COVID-19.

This clone was seen a few times. The rearrangement joins TRBV27 to TRBJ1-6, with D possibly matching TRBD1 (5 bases). V was clipped by 2 bases and J by 7 bases, with 12 bases between them. This CDR3 is 15 amino acids long. Germline loops: CDR1 MNHEY, CDR2 SMNVEV (reference sequence). The CDR3 nucleotides are TGTGCCAGCAGTTTAGATGGGGACTTCAATTCACCCCTCCACTTT. The encoded protein is CASSLDGDFNSPLHF.

This clone has a single count. The chain has TRBV7-2 and TRBJ2-7; TRBD2 agrees at 7 bases. The germline CDR1 and CDR2 sequences are SGHTA and FQGNSA. With V trimmed by 1 base and J by 1 base, 7 bases remained unmatched. CDR3 length equals 16 residues. The CDR3 loop is CASSLVGASGSYEQYF. The CDR3 DNA is TGTGCCAGCAGCTTAGTAGGGGCTAGCGGATCCTACGAGCAGTACTTC.

This chain connects TRBV3-1 (or the pseudogene TRBV3-2) to TRBJ2-5, with D hard to call. This CDR3 has 16 residues. CDR1 and CDR2 (germline): LGHDT, YNNKEL (reference sequence). The V gene lost 4 bases and the J gene lost 4 bases, with 19 bases spanning the gap. The CDR3 bases are TGTGCCAGCAGCCCTAACACAGTCGTATTATTAGAGACCCAGTACTTC. Its translation is CASSPNTVVLLETQYF.

V gene TRBV14 combines with J gene TRBJ2-5; D is perhaps TRBD2 (5 bases). CDR1 and CDR2 (germline): SGHDN, FVKESK. The CDR3 consists of 14 residues. The V and J ends lost 0 bases and 5 bases respectively, with 10 bases between them. CDR3 amino acids: CASSQDQRAETQYF. DNA for the CDR3: TGTGCCAGCAGCCAAGATCAGAGGGCGGAGACCCAGTACTTC. The complete variable domain, with remaining parts taken from reference TRBV14 and TRBJ2-5, reads EAGVTQFPSHSVIEKGQTVTLRCDPISGHDNLYWYRRVMGKEIKFLLHFVKESKQDESGMPNNRFLAERTGGTYSTLKVQPAELEDSGVYFCASSQDQRAETQYFGPGTRLLVL.

This chain uses TRBV3-1 (or the pseudogene TRBV3-2) with TRBJ1-2; unclear D gene. This CDR3 region has 16 residues. Deletions cut 1 base from V and 4 bases from J, with 16 bases between. Germline V CDR1 and CDR2: LGHDT, YNNKEL (reference sequence). CDR3 in amino acids: CASSQASGQSRYGYTF. In DNA, the CDR3 is TGTGCCAGCAGCCAAGCCTCAGGTCAGAGTCGCTATGGCTACACCTTC.

The DNA for the CDR3 is TGCGCCAGCAGCCACAGGGGCGGGGAGCTGTTTTTT. This translates into CASSHRGGELFF. The V gene is TRBV4-3, the J gene TRBJ2-2; perhaps TRBD1 as D (6 bases). The CDR3 spans 12 residues. V gave up 3 bases and J gave up 7 bases, with 6 bases separating them. Germline V lookup: CDR1 LGHNA, CDR2 YSLEER.

V gene TRBV5-6 combines with J gene TRBJ2-7; 9 bases match TRBD1. CDR1 and CDR2 (germline): SGHDT, YYEEEE. V gave up 5 bases and J gave up 2 bases; unmatched junction bases: 8. This CDR3 is 15 amino acids long. Here the CDR3 reads CASSFRDRVTYEQYF. In DNA, the CDR3 is TGTGCCAGCAGTTTCCGGGACAGGGTAACCTACGAGCAGTACTTC.

This sequence joins TRBV28 and TRBJ2-4, with D perhaps matching TRBD1 (6 bases). The CDR3 consists of 14 residues. V was trimmed by 2 bases and J by 7 bases, leaving 12 bases between them. Germline CDR1 reads MDHEN; CDR2 reads SYDVKM. CDR3 amino acids: CASSLRGGDNIQYF. The CDR3 DNA follows: TGTGCCAGCAGTTTACGAGGGGGAGATAACATTCAGTACTTC. Drawing the rest from reference TRBV28 and TRBJ2-4, the complete variable domain is DVKVTQSSRYLVKRTGEKVFLECVQDMDHENMFWYRQDPGLGLRLIYFSYDVKMKEKGDIPEGYSVSREKKERFSLILESASTNQTSMYLCASSLRGGDNIQYFGAGTRLSVL.

The chain recombines TRBV6-6 with TRBJ1-2; 7 nucleotides align to TRBD1. The CDR3 totals 16 residues. CDR1 MNHNY and CDR2 SVGAGI come from the germline V gene (reference sequence). The V and J ends lost 5 bases and 3 bases, in that order; junction bases with no gene match: 12. CDR3 coding DNA: TGTGCCAGCAGTCAACCCCCACAGGGGATCTACTATGGCTACACCTTC. As protein: CASSQPPQGIYYGYTF.

This rearrangement joins TRBV24-1 to TRBJ2-3, with 9 positions matching TRBD2. Trimming cost V 4 bases and J 5 bases; bases outside gene matches: 12. CDR1 and CDR2 from the germline V gene are KGHDR and SFDVKD. CDR3 size: 17 residues. The DNA for the CDR3 is TGTGCCACCAGTGAACCTGCTAGCGGGACCCTGGGAGATACGCAGTATTTT. It yields the protein CATSEPASGTLGDTQYF.

This chain connects TRBV4-3 to TRBJ2-7; TRBD2 matches at 10 bases. The CDR3 spans 17 residues. Germline V gene sequence: CDR1 LGHNA, CDR2 YSLEER. The V and J ends lost 0 bases and 3 bases, in that order; junction bases with no gene match: 8. This CDR3 is CASSQEATSGAFYEQYF. CDR3 bases: TGCGCCAGCAGCCAAGAAGCCACTAGCGGGGCTTTCTACGAGCAGTACTTC.

V gene TRBV7-9 combines with J gene TRBJ1-2; D possibly corresponds to TRBD1 (5 bases). Trimming shortened V by 5 bases and J by 4 bases, and 8 bases separated the two germline ends. This CDR3 is 12 amino acids long. Germline V gene data show CDR1 as SEHNR and CDR2 as FQNEAQ (reference sequence). The CDR3, as DNA: TGTGCCAGCAGCCCCGACAGCTATGGCTACACCTTC. This gives the protein CASSPDSYGYTF.

V is TRBV15 and J is TRBJ2-1; a weak D match, TRBD1 (5 bases). The germline gives CDR1 LNHNV, CDR2 YYDKDF (reference sequence). Trimming cost V 3 bases and J 5 bases, with 17 bases left between them. This CDR3 region has 16 residues. The CDR3 is CATSRGPAEHNNEQFF. The CDR3 DNA sequence: TGTGCCACCAGCAGGGGGCCCGCGGAACATAACAATGAGCAGTTCTTC.

This chain links TRBV13 with TRBJ2-1; 13 bases line up with TRBD2. Trimming removed 5 bases from V and 4 bases from J; junction bases left unmatched: 5. The CDR3 is made up of 16 amino acids. Germline V gene lookup returns CDR1 PRHDT and CDR2 FYEKMQ (reference sequence). This CDR3 is CASSRGLAGDYNEQFF. Written as DNA, the CDR3 is TGTGCCAGCAGCCGAGGACTAGCGGGAGATTACAATGAGCAGTTCTTC.

V and J are TRBV4-3 and TRBJ2-2; D is perhaps TRBD1 (5 bases). The germline V gene encodes CDR1 LGHNA and CDR2 YSLEER. V was cut by 4 bases and J by 7 bases, with 19 bases left in between. The CDR3 sequence is 16 residues long. As DNA, the CDR3 is TGCGCCAGCAGCCCCAAGGCACAGGCGTTGAGCGGGGAGCTGTTTTTT. Its translation: CASSPKAQALSGELFF.

As regards this clone: The identical CDR3 is also encoded by other nucleotide sequences in the sample. The chain carries TRBV7-9 and TRBJ1-6, with D possibly TRBD1 on 5 matching bases. Trimming removed 3 bases from V and 6 bases from J, with 9 bases in between. CDR1 is SEHNR, CDR2 FQNEAQ, per germline (reference sequence). The CDR3 is made up of 14 amino acids. The CDR3 here is CASSLSQGNSPLHF. The CDR3, as DNA: TGTGCCAGCAGCTTGTCTCAGGGTAATTCACCCCTCCACTTT. Complete variable domain (other parts from reference TRBV7-9 and TRBJ1-6): DTGVSQNPRHKITKRGQNVTFRCDPISEHNRLYWYRQTLGQGPEFLTYFQNEAQLEKSRLLSDRFSAERPKGSFSTLEIQRTEQGDSAMYLCASSLSQGNSPLHFGNGTRLTVT.

On this clone itself: The limits of the CDR3 on the DNA are not certain, so only TCRdb's listed CDR3 is given. The V call is TRBV12-2, the J call TRBJ1-2; the table's D call TRBD1 went unverified against the DNA. TRBV12-2 is a documented pseudogene. The CDR3 spans 17 residues, counting both ends. The CDR3 sequence: CASRLFGSGASNYGYTF.

This chain links TRBV18 with TRBJ2-3, with 13 nucleotides matching TRBD2. The J segment lost 2 bases and the V segment lost 6 bases, leaving 5 bases of the junction unmatched. The germline CDR1 and CDR2 sequences are KGHSH and LQKENI. There are 16 residues in the CDR3. In DNA, the CDR3 is TGTGCCAGCTCCCTGACTAGCGGGGGGTTCACAGATACGCAGTATTTT. Its protein product is CASSLTSGGFTDTQYF.

This clone was detected a few times. The gene calls are TRBV5-1 and TRBJ2-5; D uncertain. V was cut by 0 bases and J by 1 base, with 10 bases left in between. The CDR3 loop spans 15 amino acids. CDR1 is SGHRS, CDR2 YFSETQ, per germline. CDR3 amino acids: CASSLAHGGQETQYF. The CDR3 region has the DNA TGCGCCAGCAGCTTGGCACACGGCGGCCAAGAGACCCAGTACTTC.

V and J are TRBV10-2 and TRBJ1-5; a weak D match, TRBD1 (6 bases). The length of the CDR3 is 15 residues. Germline V CDR1 and CDR2: WSHSY, SAAADI. Deletions cut 5 bases from V and 6 bases from J, with 17 bases between. The CDR3 nucleotides are TGCGCCAGCAGTACGCGGCAGGACAGTACTCAGCCCCAGCATTTT. It codes for CASSTRQDSTQPQHF.

The chain is built from TRBV19 and TRBJ2-3; D not certain. V lost 4 bases, J lost 4 bases, and 6 bases lay in between. The CDR3 runs to 12 residues. The germline V gene has CDR1 LNHDA and CDR2 SQIVND (reference sequence). The DNA of the CDR3 is TGTGCCAGTAGTACTCGGTCAGATACGCAGTATTTT. As protein: CASSTRSDTQYF.

This rearrangement joins TRBV19 to TRBJ2-7, with D possibly TRBD1 on 6 matching bases. CDR3 length: 14 residues. Germline V gene data show CDR1 as LNHDA and CDR2 as SQIVND (reference sequence). V lost 3 bases, J lost 7 bases, and 16 bases lay in between. In nucleotides, the CDR3 is TGTGCCAGTAGTATTACGATACAGGGTCCAGAGCAGTACTTC. Amino acid sequence: CASSITIQGPEQYF. The full variable domain, rest sourced from reference TRBV19 and TRBJ2-7, is DGGITQSPKYLFRKEGQNVTLSCEQNLNHDAMYWYRQDPGQGLRLIYYSQIVNDFQKGDIAEGYSVSREKKESFPLTVTSAQKNPTAFYLCASSITIQGPEQYFGPGTRLTVT.

The chain links TRBV25-1 to TRBJ1-3; D might be TRBD1 (6 bases). V was cut by 9 bases and J by 0 bases, with 18 bases left in between. CDR1 MGHDK and CDR2 SYGVNS come from the germline V gene. The CDR3 extends over 16 amino acids. The DNA for the CDR3 is TGTGCCAGGACGGACAGTAAGAGGAACTCTGGAAACACCATATATTTT. This codes for CARTDSKRNSGNTIYF. The variable domain in full, with the rest retrieved from reference TRBV25-1 and TRBJ1-3, is EADIYQTPRYLVIGTGKKITLECSQTMGHDKMYWYQQDPGMELHLIHYSYGVNSTEKGDLSSESTVSRIRTEHFPLTLESARPSHTSQYLCARTDSKRNSGNTIYFGEGSWLTVV.

V and J are TRBV6-6 and TRBJ2-7, with a weak D call TRBD1 (6 bases). The CDR3 contains 14 residues. CDR1 is MNHNY and CDR2 is SVGAGI in the germline V gene (reference sequence). Trimming cost V 2 bases and J 4 bases, with 12 bases left between them. DNA of the CDR3: TGTGCCAGCAGTTACGCAGGGCAGGGGTACGAGCAGTACTTC. Amino acids: CASSYAGQGYEQYF.

The V call is TRBV19, the J call TRBJ1-1, with 7 bases fitting TRBD1. This CDR3 has 13 amino acids. Germline lookup yields CDR1 LNHDA and CDR2 SQIVND (reference sequence). V shed 3 bases and J 3 bases; nucleotides not matched to a gene: 1. DNA for the CDR3: TGTGCCAGTAGTATTCAGGGGGACACTGAAGCTTTCTTT. It translates to CASSIQGDTEAFF.

The CDR3 DNA is TGCGCCAGTACCCTACCGGGGAAAAGGTCCAATCAGCCCCAGCATTTT. Translating gives CASTLPGKRSNQPQHF. This rearrangement joins TRBV4-1 to TRBJ1-5; D remains ambiguous. V dropped 9 bases and J dropped 3 bases, with 21 bases sitting between them. This CDR3 spans 16 amino acids. Germline V gene lookup returns CDR1 MGHRA and CDR2 YSYEKL.

This sequence joins TRBV30 and TRBJ1-2; D ambiguous. Germline-derived CDR1 and CDR2 are GTSNPN and SVGIG (reference sequence). The V gene lost 8 bases and the J gene lost 4 bases, with 17 bases spanning the gap. The CDR3 runs to 13 residues. CDR3: CALRGIGSYGYTF. The CDR3 DNA sequence: TGTGCCCTCCGGGGAATCGGGAGCTATGGCTACACCTTC.

A word on this clone: Germline is not matched at one junction end, which may reflect a read error. The sample holds other DNA sequences that translate to the same CDR3. The V call is TRBV12-5, the J call TRBJ1-5; no reliable D call. The CDR3 sequence is 14 residues long. Germline V lookup: CDR1 LGHNT, CDR2 FRNRAP. This CDR3 is CASGLSGRNQPQHF. The CDR3, as DNA: TGTGCCAGTGGTTTGTCGGGGAGAAATCAGCCCCAGCATTTT.

The genes are TRBV7-3 and TRBJ2-1; D ambiguous. Between the trimmed V and J ends, which lost 4 bases and 6 bases, there was a span of 16 bases. Germline V gives CDR1 SGHTA, CDR2 FQGTGA. The CDR3 runs 15 residues. The CDR3 nucleotides read TGTGCCAGCAGCTCCTCCCCTGGTCCGGGCAATGAGCAGTTCTTC. This gives the protein CASSSSPGPGNEQFF.

V is TRBV24-1 and J is TRBJ2-1; TRBD2 matches 8 bases. This CDR3 region has 18 residues. V was clipped by 7 bases and J by 5 bases; unmatched bases: 18. Germline V lookup: CDR1 KGHDR, CDR2 SFDVKD. The CDR3 protein is CATSRGKYGRALNNEQFF. The CDR3 DNA sequence: TGTGCCACCAGCCGCGGAAAGTACGGGAGGGCCTTGAACAATGAGCAGTTCTTC.